This T cell receptor beta chain was profiled in a study of cytomegalovirus exposure and HLA in healthy donors. Remarks on this clone: The antigen is unknown.

It was with 60 Vbeta and 13 Jbeta primers that the PCR ran. Method: immunoSEQ multiplex PCR; TCRdb's copy keeps in-frame clones and lacks some. This repertoire shows some 150,000 clones, more than 70% found once; its top ten account for 4.5% to 5.5%. General observations from the study: Sequencing had likely introduced a cluster of highly shared sequence variants as an artifact. A list of about 160 TCR beta chains associated with cytomegalovirus was given. Among the most significant clusters, several appeared linked to common viral pathogens in a later analysis.

Trimming removed 4 bases from V and 1 base from J; junction bases left unmatched: 7. The CDR3 consists of 17 residues. The germline V gene has CDR1 SGHTA and CDR2 FQGNSA. Sequencing input: PBMCs. The chain is built from TRBV7-2 and TRBJ2-7; 13 bases are a match to TRBD2. The receptor's source is a woman aged 45-60 years in good health and CMV-seropositive. DNA for the CDR3: TGTGCCAGCAGCTCACTAGCGGGGGGGCCTGATTCCTACGAGCAGTACTTC. Residues: CASSSLAGGPDSYEQYF.